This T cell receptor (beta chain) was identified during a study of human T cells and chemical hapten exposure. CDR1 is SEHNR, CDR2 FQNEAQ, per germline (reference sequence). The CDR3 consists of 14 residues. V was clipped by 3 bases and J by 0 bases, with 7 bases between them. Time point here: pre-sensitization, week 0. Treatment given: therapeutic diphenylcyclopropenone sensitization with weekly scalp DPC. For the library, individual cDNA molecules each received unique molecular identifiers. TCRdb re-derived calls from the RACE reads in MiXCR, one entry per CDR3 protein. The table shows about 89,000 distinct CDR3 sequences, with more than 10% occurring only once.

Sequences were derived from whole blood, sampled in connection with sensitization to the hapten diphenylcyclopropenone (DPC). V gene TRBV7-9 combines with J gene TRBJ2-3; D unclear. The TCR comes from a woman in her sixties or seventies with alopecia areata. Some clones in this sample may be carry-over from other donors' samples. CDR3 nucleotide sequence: TGTGCCAGCAGCTTTGACGTCAGCACAGATACGCAGTATTTT. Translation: CASSFDVSTDTQYF.